Presented here are 10 T cell receptor beta chains from one specimen sequenced in a study of T cell responses to AZD1222 COVID-19 vaccine. Using immunoSEQ multiplex PCR, the repertoire was profiled, and TCRdb retains in-frame clones only, with some absent. The data contain hundreds of thousands of clones, 90% to 95% of them singletons. The sequencing here drew on peripheral blood, taken on day 0 of MenACWY control vaccination. These receptors were collected from an adult in good health.

The rearrangement joins TRBV5-3 to TRBJ1-5; a weak D match, TRBD1 (6 bases). TRBV5-3 is filed as an ORF, its function uncertain. The V end lost 1 base, the J end lost 4 bases, and 12 bases lay between the germline ends. The CDR3 is made up of 15 amino acids. CDR3 in amino acids: CARSLQQGPNQPQHF. The CDR3 nucleotides are TGTGCCAGAAGCTTGCAACAGGGACCTAATCAGCCCCAGCATTTT.

This chain links TRBV5-4 with TRBJ1-1; D call uncertain. Germline CDR1 SGHNT, CDR2 YYREEE (reference sequence). The CDR3 has 13 amino acids. V was pared by 0 bases and J by 1 base, with 4 bases between. CDR3 coding DNA: TGTGCCAGCAGCTTGGACCAGAACACTGAAGCTTTCTTT. Translated, it gives CASSLDQNTEAFF.

The chain carries TRBV7-2 and TRBJ1-2, with D possibly matching TRBD1 (5 bases). The CDR3 sequence is 15 residues long. Trimming removed 5 bases at V and 2 bases at J, with 15 bases between. From germline, CDR1 is SGHTA and CDR2 FQGNSA. CDR3 amino acids: CASSISRAPNYGYTF. The CDR3, as DNA: TGTGCCAGCAGCATCTCCAGGGCCCCAAACTATGGCTACACCTTC.

The chain uses TRBV3-1 (or the pseudogene TRBV3-2) and TRBJ2-3, with D tentatively TRBD2 (7 bases). Trimming stripped 0 bases from V and 5 bases from J, with 21 bases between. Germline assignment: CDR1 LGHDT and CDR2 YNNKEL (reference sequence). The length of the CDR3 is 18 residues. The CDR3 sequence is CASSQDRMRRGAGDTQYF. CDR3 nucleotides: TGTGCCAGCAGCCAAGATAGGATGAGACGGGGGGCCGGAGATACGCAGTATTTT.

The rearrangement uses TRBV7-2 and TRBJ2-1; no clear D gene. The CDR3 sequence is 16 residues long. Trimming pared 1 base from V and 5 bases from J, leaving 15 bases between. The germline V gene encodes CDR1 SGHTA and CDR2 FQGNSA. In DNA, the CDR3 is TGTGCCAGCAGCTTAGTGGTCTCCCTAGGCCACAATGAGCAGTTCTTC. The encoded protein is CASSLVVSLGHNEQFF.

The chain combines TRBV28 with TRBJ1-1; TRBD1 is a possible D gene (5 bases). Germline lookup yields CDR1 MDHEN and CDR2 SYDVKM. V gave up 6 bases and J gave up 4 bases, with 15 bases separating them. The CDR3 extends over 14 amino acids. The CDR3 DNA follows: TGTGCCAGCAGGGGGCCTGGGGGAAGCACTGAAGCTTTCTTT. Its translation: CASRGPGGSTEAFF.

V gene TRBV10-3 combines with J gene TRBJ2-7; D might be TRBD1 (6 bases). Deletions cut 6 bases from V and 5 bases from J, with 11 bases between. The V gene's germline CDR1 is ENHRY and CDR2 SYGVKD. The CDR3 extends over 12 amino acids. The CDR3 DNA follows: TGTGCCATCAGCGTCAGGGGAAACGAGCAGTACTTC. It yields the protein CAISVRGNEQYF.

This CDR3 reads CASSQETGAANYGYTF. The CDR3 DNA reads TGTGCCAGCAGCCAAGAAACCGGGGCGGCTAACTATGGCTACACCTTC. The chain is built from TRBV4-2 and TRBJ1-2, with D possibly matching TRBD1 (5 bases). The germline V gene encodes CDR1 LGHNA and CDR2 YNFKEQ. The ends were cut back, 0 bases at V and 0 bases at J, with 11 bases in the middle. The length of the CDR3 is 16 residues.

The chain combines TRBV18 with TRBJ1-1; no firm D call. CDR1 is KGHSH and CDR2 is LQKENI in the germline V gene. The germline V and J ends were trimmed by 5 bases and 1 base, with 8 bases remaining between them. The CDR3 is 13 residues long. The CDR3 loop reads CASSGLGNTEAFF. The DNA for the CDR3 is TGTGCCAGCTCAGGGTTAGGGAACACTGAAGCTTTCTTT.

This chain uses TRBV7-2 with TRBJ1-1; a weak D match, TRBD1 (6 bases). The CDR3 contains 16 residues. CDR1 is SGHTA, CDR2 FQGNSA, per germline. Trimming cost V 5 bases and J 1 base, with 17 bases left between them. The CDR3 DNA follows: TGTGCCAGCAGCCTTCAACAGGGAGCGAAGAACACTGAAGCTTTCTTT. Translation gives CASSLQQGAKNTEAFF.